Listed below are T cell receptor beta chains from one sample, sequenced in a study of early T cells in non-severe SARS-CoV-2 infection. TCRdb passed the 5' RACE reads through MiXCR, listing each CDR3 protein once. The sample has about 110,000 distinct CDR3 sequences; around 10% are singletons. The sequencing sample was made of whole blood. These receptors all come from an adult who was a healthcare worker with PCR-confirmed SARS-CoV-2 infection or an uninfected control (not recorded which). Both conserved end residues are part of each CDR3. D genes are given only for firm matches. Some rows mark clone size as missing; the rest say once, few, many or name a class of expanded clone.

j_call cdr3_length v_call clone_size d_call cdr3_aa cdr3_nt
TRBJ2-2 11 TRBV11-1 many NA CASSLGEELFF TGTGCCAGCAGCTTAGGGGAGGAGCTGTTTTTT
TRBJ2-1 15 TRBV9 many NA CASSGGPSEYNEQFF TGTGCCAGCAGCGGGGGTCCCAGCGAGTACAATGAGCAGTTCTTC
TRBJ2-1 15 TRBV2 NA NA CASSEGRQAYNEQFF TGTGCCAGCAGTGAGGGGAGACAAGCCTACAATGAGCAGTTCTTC
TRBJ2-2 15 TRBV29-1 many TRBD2 CSVQTSGRASGELFF TGCAGCGTTCAGACTAGCGGGAGGGCATCCGGGGAGCTGTTTTTT
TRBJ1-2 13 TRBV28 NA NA CASSQLVNYGYTF TGTGCCAGCAGTCAGCTCGTTAACTATGGCTACACCTTC
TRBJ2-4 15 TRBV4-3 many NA CASSQDLSGRNIQYF TGCGCCAGCAGCCAAGATTTGTCAGGGCGAAACATTCAGTACTTC
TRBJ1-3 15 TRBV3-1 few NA CASSQGTGKGNTIYF TGTGCCAGCAGCCAAGGAACAGGGAAGGGAAACACCATATATTTT
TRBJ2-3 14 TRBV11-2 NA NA CASSLGLGADTQYF TGTGCCAGCAGCTTAGGACTAGGGGCGGATACGCAGTATTTT
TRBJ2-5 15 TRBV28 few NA CASSSPLGGQETQYF TGTGCCAGCAGTTCCCCGTTAGGTGGCCAAGAGACCCAGTACTTC
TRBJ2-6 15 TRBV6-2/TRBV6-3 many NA CASSSLAAGANVLTF TGTGCCAGCAGTTCCCTGGCGGCTGGGGCCAACGTCCTGACTTTC
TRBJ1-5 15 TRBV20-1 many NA CSARKPGGGNQPQHF TGCAGTGCTAGAAAACCCGGGGGGGGCAATCAGCCCCAGCATTTT
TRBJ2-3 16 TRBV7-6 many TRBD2 CASSPSGRANTDTQYF TGTGCCAGCAGCCCTAGCGGGAGGGCCAACACAGATACGCAGTATTTT
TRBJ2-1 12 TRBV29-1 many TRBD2 CSVETGGREQFF TGCAGCGTCGAAACCGGGGGGAGAGAGCAGTTCTTC
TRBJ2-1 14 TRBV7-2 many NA CASSQDPAYNEQFF TGTGCCAGCAGTCAGGACCCCGCCTACAATGAGCAGTTCTTC
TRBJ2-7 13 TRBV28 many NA CASTGHRTYEQYF TGTGCCAGCACTGGACATCGGACCTACGAGCAGTACTTC
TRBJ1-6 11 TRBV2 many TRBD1 CASNGQDTLHF TGTGCCAGCAACGGACAGGACACCCTCCACTTT
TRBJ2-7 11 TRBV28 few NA CASSWYGEQYF TGTGCCAGCAGTTGGTACGGCGAGCAGTACTTC
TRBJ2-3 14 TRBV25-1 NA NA CASSEQRSTDTQYF TGTGCCAGCAGTGAGCAGCGAAGCACAGATACGCAGTATTTT
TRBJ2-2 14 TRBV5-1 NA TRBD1 CANSATGGTGELFF TGCGCCAACAGCGCCACAGGGGGAACCGGGGAGCTGTTTTTT
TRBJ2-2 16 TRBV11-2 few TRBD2 CASSLTGLAVAGELFF TGTGCCAGCAGCTTAACTGGACTAGCGGTCGCCGGGGAGCTGTTTTTT
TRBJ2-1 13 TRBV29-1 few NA CSVDRPTPHEQFF TGCAGCGTTGATAGGCCGACCCCCCATGAGCAGTTCTTC
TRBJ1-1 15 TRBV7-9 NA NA CASSFAGVMNTEAFF TGTGCCAGCAGCTTCGCCGGCGTTATGAACACTGAAGCTTTCTTT
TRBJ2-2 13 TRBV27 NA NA CASSFPGTGELFF TGTGCCAGCAGTTTTCCGGGGACCGGGGAGCTGTTTTTT
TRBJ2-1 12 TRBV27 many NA CASSLLAGEQFF TGTGCCAGCAGTTTACTAGCAGGGGAGCAGTTCTTC
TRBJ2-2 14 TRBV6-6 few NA CASSNLRGTGELFF TGTGCCAGCAGTAACCTAAGGGGCACCGGGGAGCTGTTTTTT
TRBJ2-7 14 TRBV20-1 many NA CSGQKGGRNYEQYF TGCAGTGGACAGAAGGGGGGACGGAACTACGAGCAGTACTTC
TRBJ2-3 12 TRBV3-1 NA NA CASRGFADTQYF TGTGCCAGCAGGGGGTTTGCAGATACGCAGTATTTT
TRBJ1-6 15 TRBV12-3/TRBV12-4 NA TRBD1 CASSQDRGRNSPLHF TGTGCCAGCAGTCAGGACAGGGGGCGTAATTCACCCCTCCACTTT
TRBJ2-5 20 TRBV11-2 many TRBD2 CASSSFGLAGGRGPKETQYF TGTGCCAGCAGCTCCTTCGGACTAGCGGGAGGGAGGGGACCCAAAGAGACCCAGTACTTC
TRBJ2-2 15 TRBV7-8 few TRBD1 CASSLQQGAAGELFF TGTGCCAGCAGCTTACAGCAGGGGGCCGCCGGGGAGCTGTTTTTT
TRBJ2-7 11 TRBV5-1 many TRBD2 CARAGAGEQYF TGCGCCCGAGCGGGAGCGGGAGAGCAGTACTTC
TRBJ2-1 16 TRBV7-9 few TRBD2 CASSLRLAGDYNEQFF TGTGCCAGCAGCTTAAGGCTAGCGGGAGACTACAATGAGCAGTTCTTC